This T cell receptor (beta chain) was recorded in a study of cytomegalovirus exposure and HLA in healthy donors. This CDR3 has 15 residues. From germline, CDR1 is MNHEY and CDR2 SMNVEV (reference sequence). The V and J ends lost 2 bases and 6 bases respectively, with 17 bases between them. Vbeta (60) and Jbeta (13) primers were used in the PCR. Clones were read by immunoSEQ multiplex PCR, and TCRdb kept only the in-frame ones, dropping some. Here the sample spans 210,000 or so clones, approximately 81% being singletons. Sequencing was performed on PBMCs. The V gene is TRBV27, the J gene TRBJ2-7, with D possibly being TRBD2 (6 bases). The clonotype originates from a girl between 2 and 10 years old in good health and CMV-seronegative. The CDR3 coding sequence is TGTGCCAGCAGTTTACGGGTGGATTTCGGGGGCGAGCAGTACTTC. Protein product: CASSLRVDFGGEQYF.